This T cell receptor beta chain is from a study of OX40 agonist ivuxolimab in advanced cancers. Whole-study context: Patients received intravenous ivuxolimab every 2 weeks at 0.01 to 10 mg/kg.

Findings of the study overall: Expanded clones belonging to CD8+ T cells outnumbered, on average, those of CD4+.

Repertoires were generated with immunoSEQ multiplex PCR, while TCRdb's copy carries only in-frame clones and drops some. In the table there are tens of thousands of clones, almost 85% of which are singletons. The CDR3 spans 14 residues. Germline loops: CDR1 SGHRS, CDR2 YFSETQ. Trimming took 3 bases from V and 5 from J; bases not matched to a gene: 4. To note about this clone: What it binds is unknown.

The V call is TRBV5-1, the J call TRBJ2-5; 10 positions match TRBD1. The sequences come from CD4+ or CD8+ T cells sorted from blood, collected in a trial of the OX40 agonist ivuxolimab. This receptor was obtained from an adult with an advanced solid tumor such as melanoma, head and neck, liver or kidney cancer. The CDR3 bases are TGCGCCAGCAGCTGGACAGGGGGAAAGGAGACCCAGTACTTC. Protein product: CASSWTGGKETQYF.